This T cell receptor beta chain is from a study of human T cells and chemical hapten exposure (dated by TCRdb to the early 2020s). About the study as a whole: For sensitization, 2% DPC in acetone was applied to a roughly 2 cm by roughly 2 cm area of upper inner arm skin. Nearly 30 alopecia patients provided blood for TCR sequencing at one to four time points (pre-sensitization, 2, 6 and 24 weeks). Patient blood was sampled pre-sensitization (week 0) and at 2, 6 and about 24 weeks after DPC sensitization. Patients additionally received weekly therapeutic DPC doses to the scalp throughout the roughly 25-week study period. The patient cohort, mostly female, included alopecia areata with under or over 50% scalp involvement, alopecia totalis and alopecia universalis. Patch testing was done on the upper back using Finn chambers containing 0.01% DPC, and results were scored after 6 days according to International Contact Dermatitis Research Group standards. This study followed changes in the peripheral blood TCR repertoire in vivo during primary and secondary sensitization of alopecia patients to the hapten diphenylcyclopropenone (DPC). Libraries were pooled for sequencing, and variation in per-sample TCR yields was attributed mainly to small differences in library volumes within the pool. Points the paper makes about the study in general: The number of TCRs above 1 in 1000 frequency did not change with DPC sensitization; there was no evidence of global repertoire structure alterations. Compared with pre-sensitization or healthy control sets, expanded TCRs formed significantly more large CDR3 similarity clusters, which is consistent with antigen-driven responses. Because all patients had alopecia, a presumed autoimmune disease, the immune response of the patients might differ from that of healthy individuals. Patch test score was positively correlated with the number of PT1 expanded TCRs, with significance at thresholds 8, 16 and 32 but not at 4. Repeated subsampling changed both the strength of the expansion versus patch-test correlation and the threshold at which that correlation became significant.

This clonotype was seen many times. Its antigen remains unidentified. No quality values exist for individual bases; no much larger clone is one base distant. Per the publication, the time point label means: patch test 1, 2 weeks after DPC sensitization. Sample treatment or condition, as interpreted from the label and publication: therapeutic diphenylcyclopropenone sensitization with weekly scalp DPC. At every patch-test visit, the blood draw took place before the patch test was put on. Patients were eligible if aged 18 to 70, diagnosed with alopecia and judged suitable for DPC therapy, and pregnant patients were excluded. Total RNA was extracted from unfractionated whole blood collected in Tempus Blood RNA tubes. V lost 0 bases and J lost 5 bases, and the count of bases not matched to a germline gene is 4. Reading the germline V gene gives CDR1 SNHLY and CDR2 FYNNEI. Counted from cysteine to phenylalanine, this CDR3 has 16 amino acids. Only the CDR3 region is kept as DNA, spanning 48 bases read in frame from base 1.

The library came from RACE. The sequencer listed for this sample is NextSeq 500. During library preparation, unique molecular identifiers were attached to individual cDNA molecules so that TCRs could be counted in a quantitative, reproducible way. For every blood RNA sample, sequencing covered both the TCR alpha and TCR beta chains. As for the authors' bioinformatics: The median number of TCRs per sample was some 100,000, ranging from 23,224 to 690,600. V, J and CDR3 annotation of the TCR reads was performed with the Decombinator software suite. For the PS versus PT1 abundance plots, all samples were subsampled to the same number of TCRs (28,000). TCRs were defined as expanded if absent before sensitization and observed at least eight times at the 2-week time point. The raw public data were reprocessed by TCRdb itself: fastp quality trimming at Q25, MiXCR clonotype calling, in-frame beta chains only. Identical CDR3 protein sequences are pooled into one entry, listed with their most common genes and DNA. The V and J calls here are based on TCRdb, not the publication. The sample includes 65,000 to 85,000 distinct CDR3 sequences, with about an eighth observed a single time. Jointly, the top ten make up 3.5% of the sample.

The chain is assembled from TRBV2 and TRBJ1-6, with 7 bases matching TRBD1. The source material was whole blood, sampled in connection with sensitization to the hapten diphenylcyclopropenone (DPC). This receptor was identified in an older woman with alopecia areata. Some clones in this sample may be carry-over from other donors' samples. This receptor carries the CDR3 CASSEAGTVNNSPLHF. Read as DNA, the sequence is TGTGCCAGCAGTGAAGCTGGGACAGTAAATAATTCACCCCTCCACTTT. The reference TRBV2 and TRBJ1-6 proteins fill in what lies around the CDR3, so the full variable domain reads EPEVTQTPSHQVTQMGQEVILRCVPISNHLYFYWYRQILGQKVEFLVSFYNNEISEKSEIFDDQFSVERPDGSNFTLKIRSTKLEDSAMYFCASSEAGTVNNSPLHFGNGTRLTVT.